This T cell receptor beta chain was documented in a study of cytomegalovirus exposure and HLA in healthy donors. As concerns this clone: Its antigen is currently unknown.

60 Vbeta and 13 Jbeta primers were used in PCR. Using immunoSEQ multiplex PCR, the repertoire was profiled, and TCRdb retains in-frame clones only, with some absent. There are some 74,000 clones in the sample; around 64% occur only once, and 20% to 25% lies in the top ten. Study results and caveats: Some TCR beta chains (roughly 160 of them) were listed as cytomegalovirus-associated. Within an earlier analysis, most TCR beta V segments proved productive either about 90% or about 30% of the time. At a 0.05 false discovery rate, a later analysis found about 17,000 TCR beta sequences to be associated with HLA alleles.

The origin of this receptor is a man in his forties or fifties in good health and CMV-seropositive. Sequenced input: PBMCs.

CDR3 region: CASRDRGGTDTQYF. Written as DNA, the CDR3 is TGTGCCAGTAGGGACAGGGGGGGGACAGATACGCAGTATTTT. V is TRBV19 and J is TRBJ2-3; TRBD1 aligns across 10 bases. The germline V gene has CDR1 LNHDA and CDR2 SQIVND (reference sequence). The CDR3 loop spans 14 amino acids. The V gene end was trimmed by 6 bases and the J gene end by 3 bases; junction bases not matched to a gene: 3.